Sequencing of this T cell receptor beta chain was carried out in a study of cytomegalovirus exposure and HLA in healthy donors. It was with 60 Vbeta and 13 Jbeta primers that the PCR ran. TCRdb's table, derived via immunoSEQ multiplex PCR, lists solely in-frame clones and lacks some. The top ten clones hold 1.5% to 2% of a sample with 180,000 or so clones, 76% of them seen once. J was trimmed by 11 bases and V by 4 bases; bases with no gene match: 10. From germline, CDR1 is LNHDA and CDR2 SQIVND (reference sequence). The CDR3 consists of 13 residues. The chain couples TRBV19 to TRBJ1-1; TRBD1 agrees at 7 bases. The specimen was PBMCs. The receptor's source is a man between 18 and 29 years old in good health and CMV-seronegative. CDR3 loop: CASSTPGQREAFF. In DNA, the CDR3 is TGTGCCAGTAGTACGCCGGGACAGAGGGAGGCTTTCTTT. Full variable domain (missing parts from reference TRBV19 and TRBJ1-1): DGGITQSPKYLFRKEGQNVTLSCEQNLNHDAMYWYRQDPGQGLRLIYYSQIVNDFQKGDIAEGYSVSREKKESFPLTVTSAQKNPTAFYLCASSTPGQREAFFGQGTRLTVV.